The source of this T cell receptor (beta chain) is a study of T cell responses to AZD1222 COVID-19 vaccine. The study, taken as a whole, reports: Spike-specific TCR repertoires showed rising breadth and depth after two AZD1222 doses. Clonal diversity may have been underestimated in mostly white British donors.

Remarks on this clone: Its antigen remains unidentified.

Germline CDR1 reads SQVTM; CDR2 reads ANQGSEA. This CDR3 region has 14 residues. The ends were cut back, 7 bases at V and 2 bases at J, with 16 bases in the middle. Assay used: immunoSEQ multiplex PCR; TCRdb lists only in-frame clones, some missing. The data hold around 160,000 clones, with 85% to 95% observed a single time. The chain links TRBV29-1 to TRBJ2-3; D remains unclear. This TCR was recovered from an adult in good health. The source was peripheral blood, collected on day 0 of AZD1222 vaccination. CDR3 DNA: TGCAGCGCAAGGCCGCACCAGCCCACAGATACGCAGTATTTT. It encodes CSARPHQPTDTQYF.